The 25 T cell receptor beta chains given below trace back to one sample, sequenced in a study of T cell repertoires in cytomegalovirus infection. TCRdb reprocessed the reads with MiXCR, giving one entry per CDR3 protein. In the table there are under 850,000 distinct CDR3 sequences, less than 40% of which are singletons. Input material: PBMCs. These receptors all come from a human donor in good health (CMV status not recorded). Some clones in this sample may be carry-over from other donors' samples.

This clonotype was detected only a few times. The chain recombines TRBV29-1 with TRBJ1-1; tentative D call: TRBD1 (5 bases). The CDR3 sequence is 9 residues long. Germline CDR1 SQVTM, CDR2 ANQGSEA. CDR3 protein: CTDGDRAFF. The CDR3 nucleotides read TGCACCGACGGGGACCGAGCTTTCTTT.

The sample holds a few counts of this clonotype. The chain links TRBV19 to TRBJ2-1; D unresolved. Germline assignment: CDR1 LNHDA and CDR2 SQIVND (reference sequence). Trimming shortened V by 5 bases and J by 1 base, and 12 bases separated the two germline ends. This CDR3 comprises 15 residues. For the CDR3, the DNA is TGTGCCAGTAGTGATGGAATAGGGTCCTACAATGAGCAGTTCTTC. Amino acid sequence: CASSDGIGSYNEQFF.

This clonotype has more than one count but fewer than ten. The chain combines TRBV6-5 with TRBJ2-1; 13 positions agree with TRBD2. CDR1 is MNHEY and CDR2 is SVGAGI in the germline V gene. V lost 1 base and J lost 9; bases outside the gene matches: 3. The CDR3 has 15 amino acids. The CDR3 spells CASSYWTSGRGEQFF. The CDR3 nucleotides read TGTGCCAGCAGTTACTGGACTAGCGGGAGAGGTGAGCAGTTCTTC.

A few counts support this clonotype. The chain couples TRBV19 to TRBJ1-3; no firm D call. CDR1 is LNHDA and CDR2 is SQIVND in the germline V gene (reference sequence). There are 16 residues in the CDR3. The germline V and J ends were trimmed by 8 bases and 0 bases, with 17 bases remaining between them. CDR3 sequence (DNA): TGTGCCAGTGAGGGAGGAGGCCTAATCTCTGGAAACACCATATATTTT. Protein sequence: CASEGGGLISGNTIYF. The full variable domain, in which reference TRBV19 and TRBJ1-3 provide the parts outside the CDR3, is DGGITQSPKYLFRKEGQNVTLSCEQNLNHDAMYWYRQDPGQGLRLIYYSQIVNDFQKGDIAEGYSVSREKKESFPLTVTSAQKNPTAFYLCASEGGGLISGNTIYFGEGSWLTVV.

At least ten counts were recorded for this clonotype. The chain couples TRBV7-2 to TRBJ1-1; a weak D match, TRBD1 (6 bases). The germline V gene has CDR1 SGHTA and CDR2 FQGNSA. The ends were cut back, 4 bases at V and 5 bases at J, with 17 bases in the middle. The length of the CDR3 is 15 residues. The DNA for the CDR3 is TGTGCCAGCAGCTCGGGCAGGGGTTTCGATACTGAAGCTTTCTTT. Translation: CASSSGRGFDTEAFF.

This clonotype was seen more than once but under ten times. CDR3 nucleotide sequence: TGCAGCGTTGAGGAGCAGTTCTTC. The encoded protein is CSVEEQFF. The rearrangement uses TRBV29-1 and TRBJ2-1; D is unclear. This CDR3 comprises 8 residues. Germline V gene data show CDR1 as SQVTM and CDR2 as ANQGSEA. Trimming stripped 3 bases from V and 10 bases from J, with 1 base between.

This clonotype was seen many times. In nucleotides, the CDR3 is TGTGCCAGCAGCCACACTGGGCTCGAGCAGCCCCAGCATTTT. It is translated as CASSHTGLEQPQHF. The V gene is TRBV7-2, the J gene TRBJ1-5, with no clear D. CDR3 length: 14 amino acids. CDR1 and CDR2 from the germline V gene are SGHTA and FQGNSA. Trimming left V 5 bases short and J 7 bases short, with 15 bases between.

This clonotype came up a few times. The genes are TRBV3-1 and TRBJ1-1; D gene uncertain. This CDR3 contains 13 residues. Germline V gene data show CDR1 as LGHDT and CDR2 as YNNKEL (reference sequence). Trimming removed 4 bases at V and 4 bases at J, with 10 bases between. CDR3 sequence (DNA): TGTGCCAGCAGCCGAAGGACTTCCACTGAAGCTTTCTTT. Protein: CASSRRTSTEAFF.

This clonotype came up many times. A read error may account for a junction end that differs from germline. The V gene is TRBV7-7, the J gene TRBJ2-1, with 9 bases identical to TRBD1. The CDR3 consists of 15 residues. Germline CDR1 and CDR2: SSHAT and FNYEAQ (reference sequence). CDR3 DNA sequence: TGTGCTAGCAGCGTCGGGACAGGGTTCAACAATGAGCAGTTCTTC. This translates into CASSVGTGFNNEQFF.

V usage is TRBV11-2 and J usage is TRBJ2-7; D is unresolved. Germline CDR1 reads SGHAT; CDR2 reads FQNNGV. The V and J ends lost 4 bases and 7 bases respectively, with 26 bases between them. The CDR3 is 17 residues long. CDR3 in amino acids: CASSYSRDFRALLEQYF. The CDR3 DNA is TGTGCCAGCAGCTACTCCCGTGACTTCCGCGCGTTGTTAGAGCAGTACTTC.

This clonotype was counted at least ten times. J is TRBJ1-1 and V is TRBV7-8; D is unresolved. The CDR3 extends over 17 amino acids. Germline CDR1 SGHVS, CDR2 FQNEAQ. Trimming shortened V by 5 bases and J by 3 bases, and 22 bases separated the two germline ends. CDR3 sequence reads: CASSPPGVLQMDTEAFF. In nucleotides, the CDR3 is TGTGCCAGCAGCCCCCCAGGTGTCTTGCAGATGGACACTGAAGCTTTCTTT.

This clonotype has more than one count but fewer than ten. This chain joins TRBV10-3 and TRBJ1-1, with D maybe TRBD1 (5 bases). This CDR3 is 14 amino acids long. Germline V gene lookup returns CDR1 ENHRY and CDR2 SYGVKD. V was clipped by 4 bases and J by 5 bases, with 14 bases between them. The CDR3, as DNA: TGTGCCATCAGTGCAGGGAGTTTGGGAACTGAAGCTTTCTTT. Translated, it gives CAISAGSLGTEAFF.

The CDR3 sequence is CASSPRTGGGEQFF. DNA of the CDR3: TGTGCCAGCAGCCCCCGAACCGGGGGCGGTGAGCAGTTCTTC. The J gene is TRBJ2-1, the V gene TRBV11-3; D assignment may be TRBD1 or TRBD2 (6 bases each). CDR1 and CDR2 from the germline V gene are SGHNT and YENEEA. This CDR3 is built from 14 residues. The V and J ends lost 5 bases and 9 bases respectively, with 17 bases between them.

This chain joins TRBV10-3 and TRBJ2-7; 7 nucleotides align to TRBD1. This CDR3 has 14 amino acids. CDR1 and CDR2 from the germline V gene are ENHRY and SYGVKD. V shed 4 bases, J shed 2 bases, and the junction held 5 bases outside the gene matches. The CDR3 DNA reads as TGTGCCATCAGTGGGACCCAGGGGGCCTACGAGCAGTACTTC. This sequence encodes CAISGTQGAYEQYF.

This clonotype was observed many times. V and J are TRBV7-2 and TRBJ2-1; D may be TRBD1 (5 bases). With 3 bases removed from V and 4 bases from J, the gap between germline ends came to 16 bases. The germline CDR1 and CDR2 sequences are SGHTA and FQGNSA. The CDR3 runs 16 residues. CDR3 region: CASSFFLAQDYNEQFF. The CDR3 DNA follows: TGTGCCAGCAGCTTTTTTCTCGCACAGGATTACAATGAGCAGTTCTTC.

As DNA, the CDR3 is TGTGCCAGCAGCTTAGAGACCAGGGCCTGGGAGACCCAGTACTTC. Translated: CASSLETRAWETQYF. The chain employs TRBV7-9 and TRBJ2-5; maybe TRBD1 (5 bases). This CDR3 is 15 amino acids long. Deletions cut 1 base from V and 5 bases from J, with 14 bases between. The V gene's germline CDR1 is SEHNR and CDR2 FQNEAQ (reference sequence).

This rearrangement joins TRBV27 to TRBJ1-1, with 7 bases matching TRBD1. The junction had 7 bases not matched to a gene; V was cut back by 6 bases and J by 6 bases. Germline values: CDR1 MNHEY, CDR2 SMNVEV (reference sequence). This CDR3 has 13 residues. In DNA form, the CDR3 reads TGTGCCAGCAGGATGACAGGGAAGCCTGAAGCTTTCTTT. It specifies CASRMTGKPEAFF.

This clonotype turned up a few times. The genes are TRBV5-1 and TRBJ1-4; D uncertain. Germline values: CDR1 SGHRS, CDR2 YFSETQ. The ends were cut back, 0 bases at V and 6 bases at J, with 12 bases in the middle. The CDR3 consists of 15 residues. The CDR3 DNA reads TGCGCCAGCAGCTTGGGTATACCTCGGGATGAAAAACTGTTTTTT. It yields the protein CASSLGIPRDEKLFF.

The chain carries TRBV7-6 and TRBJ2-1, with 7 bases matching TRBD2. J lost 3 bases, V lost 4 bases, and 12 bases had no gene match. CDR3 length: 17 amino acids. Looked up from germline, CDR1 is SGHVS and CDR2 is FNYEAQ. The CDR3 bases are TGTGCCAGCAGCTCCAGCGATGAACTAGCGAACTACAATGAGCAGTTCTTC. Translated, it gives CASSSSDELANYNEQFF.

In this sample, this clonotype turned up a few times. The V call is TRBV20-1, the J call TRBJ2-5; D is perhaps TRBD1 or TRBD2 (5 bases each). The CDR3 runs 16 residues. V shed 2 bases and J shed 3 bases, with 19 bases lying between them. CDR1 is DFQATT, CDR2 SNEGSKA, per germline (reference sequence). The CDR3 sequence: CSARNQGTAQKETQYF. CDR3 DNA sequence: TGCAGTGCTAGAAATCAAGGGACGGCTCAGAAAGAGACCCAGTACTTC.

The V call is TRBV20-1, the J call TRBJ1-5, with D unresolved. Germline V lookup: CDR1 DFQATT, CDR2 SNEGSKA (reference sequence). CDR3 length equals 14 residues. Trimming left V 3 bases short and J 6 bases short, with 15 bases between. CDR3 sequence reads: CSASDGDEGQPQHF. DNA of the CDR3: TGCAGTGCTAGCGACGGAGATGAGGGTCAGCCCCAGCATTTT.

V and J are TRBV5-5 and TRBJ1-2; 9 bases line up with TRBD1. From germline, CDR1 is SGHKS and CDR2 YYEKEE (reference sequence). There are 16 residues in the CDR3. V shed 4 bases, J shed 2 bases, and the junction held 9 bases outside the gene matches. The CDR3 protein is CASSLMDRGGNYGYTF. The CDR3 DNA is TGTGCCAGCAGCCTAATGGACAGGGGAGGGAACTATGGCTACACCTTC.

Regarding this clonotype: This may come from a read error, since a much larger clone is one base off. The CDR3 end shows no conserved phenylalanine or tryptophan, and so a read error is likely. V gene TRBV7-2 combines with J gene TRBJ1-5; TRBD1 might be the D (6 bases). Germline lookup yields CDR1 SGHTA and CDR2 FQGNSA. The CDR3 totals 17 residues. The germline V and J ends were trimmed by 2 bases and 2 bases, with 16 bases remaining between them. CDR3 DNA: TGTGCCAGCAGCTTAATCAGGGGTAGGGGGGGCAATCAGCCCCAGCATTTG. This sequence encodes CASSLIRGRGGNQPQHL.

This clonotype was counted only a few times. The chain is built from TRBV28 and TRBJ1-1; weak D call: TRBD1 (5 bases). V was pared by 5 bases and J by 0 bases, with 13 bases between. CDR3 length equals 15 residues. Per germline, CDR1 MDHEN and CDR2 SYDVKM. The CDR3 region is CASSTAGPLNTEAFF. Here the CDR3 DNA reads TGTGCCAGCAGTACCGCAGGGCCCCTGAACACTGAAGCTTTCTTT.

The gene calls are TRBV24-1 and TRBJ1-2; possible D gene TRBD1, 5 bases. CDR1 is KGHDR and CDR2 is SFDVKD in the germline V gene. Between the trimmed V and J ends, which lost 1 base and 6 bases, there was a span of 8 bases. The CDR3 contains 13 residues. The CDR3 region has the DNA TGTGCCACCAGTGATTTTCGGGGACATGGCTACACCTTC. It encodes CATSDFRGHGYTF.